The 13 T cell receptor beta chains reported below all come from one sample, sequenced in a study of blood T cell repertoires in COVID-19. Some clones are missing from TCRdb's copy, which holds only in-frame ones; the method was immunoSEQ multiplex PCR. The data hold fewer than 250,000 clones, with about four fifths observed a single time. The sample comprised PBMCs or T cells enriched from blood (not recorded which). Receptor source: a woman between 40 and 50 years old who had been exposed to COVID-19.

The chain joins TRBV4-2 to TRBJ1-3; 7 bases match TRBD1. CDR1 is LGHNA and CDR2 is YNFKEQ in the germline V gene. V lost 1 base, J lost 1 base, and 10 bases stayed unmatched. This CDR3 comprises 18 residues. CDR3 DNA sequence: TGTGCCAGCAGCCAAGGCGGCTACAGGGGCCAATCTGGAAACACCATATATTTT. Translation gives CASSQGGYRGQSGNTIYF.

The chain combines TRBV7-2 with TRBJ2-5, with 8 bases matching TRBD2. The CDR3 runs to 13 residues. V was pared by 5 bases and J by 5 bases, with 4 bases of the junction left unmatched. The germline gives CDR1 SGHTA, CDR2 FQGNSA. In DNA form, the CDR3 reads TGTGCCAGCAGCCCCAGCGGGGGTGAGACCCAGTACTTC. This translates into CASSPSGGETQYF.

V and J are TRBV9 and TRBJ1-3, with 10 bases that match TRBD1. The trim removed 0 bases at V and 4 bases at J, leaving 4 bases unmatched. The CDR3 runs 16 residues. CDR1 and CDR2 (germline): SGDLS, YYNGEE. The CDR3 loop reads CASSVGQGAEGNTIYF. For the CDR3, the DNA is TGTGCCAGCAGCGTAGGACAGGGGGCGGAGGGAAACACCATATATTTT.

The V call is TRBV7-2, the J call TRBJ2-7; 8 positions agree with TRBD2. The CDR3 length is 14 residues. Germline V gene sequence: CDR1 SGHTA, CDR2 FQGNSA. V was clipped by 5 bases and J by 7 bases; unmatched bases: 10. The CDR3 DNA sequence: TGTGCCAGCAGCCCACGTCGGGGGGGCCGGGAGCAGTACTTC. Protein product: CASSPRRGGREQYF.

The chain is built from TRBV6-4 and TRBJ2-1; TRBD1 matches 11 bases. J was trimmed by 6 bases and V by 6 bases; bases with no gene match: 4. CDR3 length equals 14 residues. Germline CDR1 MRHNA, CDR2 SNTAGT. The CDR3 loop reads CASSSGTGGNEQFF. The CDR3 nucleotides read TGTGCCAGCAGCTCCGGGACAGGGGGCAATGAGCAGTTCTTC.

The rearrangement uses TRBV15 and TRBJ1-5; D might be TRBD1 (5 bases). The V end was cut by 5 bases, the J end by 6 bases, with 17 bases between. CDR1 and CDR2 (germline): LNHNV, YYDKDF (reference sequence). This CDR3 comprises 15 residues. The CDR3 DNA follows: TGTGCCACCAGCGGGCCCAGGGCACTTGGTCAGCCCCAGCATTTT. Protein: CATSGPRALGQPQHF.

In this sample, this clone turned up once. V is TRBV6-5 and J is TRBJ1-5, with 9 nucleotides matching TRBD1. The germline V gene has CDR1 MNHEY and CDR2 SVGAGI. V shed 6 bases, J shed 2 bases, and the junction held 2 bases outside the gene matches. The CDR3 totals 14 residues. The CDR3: CASRDRGGNQPQHF. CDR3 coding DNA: TGTGCCAGCAGGGACAGGGGTGGCAATCAGCCCCAGCATTTT.

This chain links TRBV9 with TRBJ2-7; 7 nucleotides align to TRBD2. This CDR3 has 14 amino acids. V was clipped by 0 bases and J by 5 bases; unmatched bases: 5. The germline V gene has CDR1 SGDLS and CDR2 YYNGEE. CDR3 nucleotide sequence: TGTGCCAGCAGCGTAGGGGAGGGTCCCAACGAGCAGTACTTC. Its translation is CASSVGEGPNEQYF.

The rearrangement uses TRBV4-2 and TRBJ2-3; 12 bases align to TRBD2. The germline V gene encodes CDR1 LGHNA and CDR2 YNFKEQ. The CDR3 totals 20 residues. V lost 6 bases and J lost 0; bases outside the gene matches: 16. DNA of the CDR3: TGTGCCAGCAGTTCATTACGATCTAGCGGGGGGGCCTCTAGCACAGATACGCAGTATTTT. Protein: CASSSLRSSGGASSTDTQYF.

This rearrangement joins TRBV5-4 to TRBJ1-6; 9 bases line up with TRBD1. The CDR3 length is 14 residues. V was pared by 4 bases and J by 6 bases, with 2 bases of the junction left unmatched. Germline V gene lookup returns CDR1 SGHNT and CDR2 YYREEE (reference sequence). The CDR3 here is CASSRDRVNSPLHF. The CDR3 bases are TGTGCCAGCAGCCGGGACAGGGTTAATTCACCCCTCCACTTT.

The CDR3 reads CASSPHGTGGTEAFF. The CDR3 nucleotides are TGTGCCAGCAGCCCTCATGGGACAGGGGGCACTGAAGCTTTCTTT. This chain joins TRBV3-1 (or the pseudogene TRBV3-2) and TRBJ1-1; 11 nucleotides match TRBD1. V dropped 4 bases and J dropped 4; count of bases not matched to a gene: 5. Per the germline V gene, CDR1 is LGHDT and CDR2 is YNNKEL (reference sequence). This CDR3 comprises 15 residues.

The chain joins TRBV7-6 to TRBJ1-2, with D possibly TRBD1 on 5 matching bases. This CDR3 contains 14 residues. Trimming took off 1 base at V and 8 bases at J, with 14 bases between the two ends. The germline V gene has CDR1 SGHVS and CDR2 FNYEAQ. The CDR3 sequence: CASSLVGVEGGYTF. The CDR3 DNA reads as TGTGCCAGCAGCTTAGTGGGGGTGGAGGGGGGCTACACCTTC.

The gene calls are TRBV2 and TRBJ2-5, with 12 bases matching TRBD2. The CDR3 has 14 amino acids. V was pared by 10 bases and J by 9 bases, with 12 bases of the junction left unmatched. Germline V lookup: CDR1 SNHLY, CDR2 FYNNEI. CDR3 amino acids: CATNLAGGSGAQYF. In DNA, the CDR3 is TGTGCCACCAATCTAGCGGGGGGGTCCGGGGCCCAGTACTTC.